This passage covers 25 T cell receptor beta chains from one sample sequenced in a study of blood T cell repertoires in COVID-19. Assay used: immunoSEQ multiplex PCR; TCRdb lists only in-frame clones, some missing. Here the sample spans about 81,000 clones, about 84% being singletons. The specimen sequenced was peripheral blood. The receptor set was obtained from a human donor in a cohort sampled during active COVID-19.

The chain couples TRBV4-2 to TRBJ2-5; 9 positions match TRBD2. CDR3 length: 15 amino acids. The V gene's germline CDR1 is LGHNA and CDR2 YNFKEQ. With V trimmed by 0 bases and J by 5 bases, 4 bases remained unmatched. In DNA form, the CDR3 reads TGTGCCAGCAGCCAAGATCACCTAGCGGGGGAGACCCAGTACTTC. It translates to CASSQDHLAGETQYF.

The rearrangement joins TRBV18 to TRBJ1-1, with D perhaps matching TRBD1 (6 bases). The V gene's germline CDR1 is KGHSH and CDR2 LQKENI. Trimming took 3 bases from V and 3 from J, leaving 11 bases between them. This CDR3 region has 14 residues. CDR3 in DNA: TGTGCCAGCTCACCCCCGGACAGCTACACTGAAGCTTTCTTT. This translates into CASSPPDSYTEAFF. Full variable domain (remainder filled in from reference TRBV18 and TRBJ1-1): NAGVMQNPRHLVRRRGQEARLRCSPMKGHSHVYWYRQLPEEGLKFMVYLQKENIIDESGMPKERFSAEFPKEGPSILRIQQVVRGDSAAYFCASSPPDSYTEAFFGQGTRLTVV.

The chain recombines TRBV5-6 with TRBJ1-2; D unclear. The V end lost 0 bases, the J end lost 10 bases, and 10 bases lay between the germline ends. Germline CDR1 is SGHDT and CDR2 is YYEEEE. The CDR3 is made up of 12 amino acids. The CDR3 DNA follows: TGTGCCAGCAGCTTGGGATCCGGTGACTACACCTTC. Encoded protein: CASSLGSGDYTF. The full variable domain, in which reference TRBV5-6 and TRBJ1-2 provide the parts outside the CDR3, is DAGVTQSPTHLIKTRGQQVTLRCSPKSGHDTVSWYQQALGQGPQFIFQYYEEEERQRGNFPDRFSGHQFPNYSSELNVNALLLGDSALYLCASSLGSGDYTFGSGTRLTVV.

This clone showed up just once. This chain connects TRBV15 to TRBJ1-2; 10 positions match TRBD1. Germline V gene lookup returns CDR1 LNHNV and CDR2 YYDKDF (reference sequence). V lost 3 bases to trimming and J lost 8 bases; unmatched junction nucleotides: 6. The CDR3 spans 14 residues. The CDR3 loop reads CATSSPGTGDGYTF. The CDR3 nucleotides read TGTGCCACCAGCAGTCCCGGGACAGGGGACGGCTACACCTTC.

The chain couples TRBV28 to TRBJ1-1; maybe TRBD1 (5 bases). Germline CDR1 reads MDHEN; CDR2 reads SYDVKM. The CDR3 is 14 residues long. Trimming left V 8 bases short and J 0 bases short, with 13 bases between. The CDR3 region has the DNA TGTGCCAGCGGGCAGGACATGATGAACACTGAAGCTTTCTTT. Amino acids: CASGQDMMNTEAFF.

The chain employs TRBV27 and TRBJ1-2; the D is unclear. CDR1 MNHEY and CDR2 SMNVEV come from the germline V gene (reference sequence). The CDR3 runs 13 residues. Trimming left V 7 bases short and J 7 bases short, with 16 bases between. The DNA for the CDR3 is TGTGCCAGCAAAGCCACGGGGAGCAGTGGCTACACCTTC. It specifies CASKATGSSGYTF.

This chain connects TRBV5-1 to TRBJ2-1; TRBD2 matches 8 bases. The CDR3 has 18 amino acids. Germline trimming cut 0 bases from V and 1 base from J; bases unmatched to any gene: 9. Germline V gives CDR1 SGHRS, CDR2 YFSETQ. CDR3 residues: CASSLAPPGLDSYNEQFF. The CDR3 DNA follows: TGCGCCAGCAGCTTGGCCCCTCCGGGACTAGATTCCTACAATGAGCAGTTCTTC.

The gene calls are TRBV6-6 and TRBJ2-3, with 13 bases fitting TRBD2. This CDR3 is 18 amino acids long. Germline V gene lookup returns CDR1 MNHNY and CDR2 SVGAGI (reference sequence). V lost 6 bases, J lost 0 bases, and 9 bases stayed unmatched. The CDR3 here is CASRRLAGGATSTDTQYF. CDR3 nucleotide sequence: TGTGCCAGCAGACGACTAGCGGGGGGCGCAACTAGCACAGATACGCAGTATTTT.

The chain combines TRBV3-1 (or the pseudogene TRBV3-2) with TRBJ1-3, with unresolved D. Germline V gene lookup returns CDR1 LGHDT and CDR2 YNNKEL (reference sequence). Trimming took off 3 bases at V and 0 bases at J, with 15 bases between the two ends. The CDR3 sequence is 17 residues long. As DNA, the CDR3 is TGTGCCAGCAGCCAGATGATCAGGCAAAGCTCTGGAAACACCATATATTTT. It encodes CASSQMIRQSSGNTIYF.

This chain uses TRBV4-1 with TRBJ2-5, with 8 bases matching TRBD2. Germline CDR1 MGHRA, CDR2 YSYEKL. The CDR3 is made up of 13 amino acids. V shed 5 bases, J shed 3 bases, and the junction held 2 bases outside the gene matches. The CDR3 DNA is TGCGCCAGCAGCTGGGGACTAGAAGAGACCCAGTACTTC. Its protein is CASSWGLEETQYF.

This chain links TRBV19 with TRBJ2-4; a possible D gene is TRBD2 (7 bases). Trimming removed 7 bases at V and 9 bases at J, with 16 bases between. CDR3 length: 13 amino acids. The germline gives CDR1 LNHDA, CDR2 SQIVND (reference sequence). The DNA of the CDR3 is TGTGCCAGTATACCGGGGGGCCTTTGCATTCAGTACTTC. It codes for CASIPGGLCIQYF.

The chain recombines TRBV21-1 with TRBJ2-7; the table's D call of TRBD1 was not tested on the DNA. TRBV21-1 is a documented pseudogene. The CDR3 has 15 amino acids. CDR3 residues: CASRGDRAYSYEQYF. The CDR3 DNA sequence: TGTGCCAGCAGGGGGGACAGGGCGTATTCCTACGAGCAGTACTTC.

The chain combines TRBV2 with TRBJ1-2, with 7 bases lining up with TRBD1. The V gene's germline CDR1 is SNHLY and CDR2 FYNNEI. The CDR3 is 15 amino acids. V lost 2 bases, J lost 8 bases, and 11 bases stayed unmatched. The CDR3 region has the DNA TGTGCCAGCAGTGAAACTGCGGGACAGACTGGGGGCTACACCTTC. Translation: CASSETAGQTGGYTF.

The CDR3 coding sequence is TGTGCCAGCAGGGCCCTTGACAGGACCTACGAGCAGTACTTC. This codes for CASRALDRTYEQYF. The chain joins TRBV7-9 to TRBJ2-7; tentative D call: TRBD1 (6 bases). Trimming took off 6 bases at V and 2 bases at J, with 14 bases between the two ends. The CDR3 length is 14 residues. The germline CDR1 and CDR2 sequences are SEHNR and FQNEAQ (reference sequence). Full variable domain (missing parts from reference TRBV7-9 and TRBJ2-7): DTGVSQNPRHKITKRGQNVTFRCDPISEHNRLYWYRQTLGQGPEFLTYFQNEAQLEKSRLLSDRFSAERPKGSFSTLEIQRTEQGDSAMYLCASRALDRTYEQYFGPGTRLTVT.

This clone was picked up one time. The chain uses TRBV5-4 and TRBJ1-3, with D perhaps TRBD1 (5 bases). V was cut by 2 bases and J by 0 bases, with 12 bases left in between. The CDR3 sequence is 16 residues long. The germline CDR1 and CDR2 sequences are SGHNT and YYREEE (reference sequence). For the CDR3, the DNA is TGTGCCAGCAGCTTAAAGCAGGGCGGCTCTGGAAACACCATATATTTT. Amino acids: CASSLKQGGSGNTIYF. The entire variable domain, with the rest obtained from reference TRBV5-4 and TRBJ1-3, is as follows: ETGVTQSPTHLIKTRGQQVTLRCSSQSGHNTVSWYQQALGQGPQFIFQYYREEENGRGNFPPRFSGLQFPNYSSELNVNALELDDSALYLCASSLKQGGSGNTIYFGEGSWLTVV.

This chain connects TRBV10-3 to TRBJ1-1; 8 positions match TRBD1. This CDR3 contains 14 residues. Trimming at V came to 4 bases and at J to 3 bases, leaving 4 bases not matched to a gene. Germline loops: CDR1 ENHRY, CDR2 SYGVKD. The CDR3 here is CAISVNRGDTEAFF. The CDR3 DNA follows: TGTGCCATCAGTGTAAACAGGGGGGACACTGAAGCTTTCTTT.

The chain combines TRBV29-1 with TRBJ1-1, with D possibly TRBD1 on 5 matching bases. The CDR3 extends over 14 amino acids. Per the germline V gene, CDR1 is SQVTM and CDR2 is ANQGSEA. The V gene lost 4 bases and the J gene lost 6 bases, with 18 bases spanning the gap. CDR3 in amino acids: CSVGQGSRNAEAFF. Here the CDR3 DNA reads TGCAGCGTTGGCCAGGGCTCCCGAAACGCTGAAGCTTTCTTT.

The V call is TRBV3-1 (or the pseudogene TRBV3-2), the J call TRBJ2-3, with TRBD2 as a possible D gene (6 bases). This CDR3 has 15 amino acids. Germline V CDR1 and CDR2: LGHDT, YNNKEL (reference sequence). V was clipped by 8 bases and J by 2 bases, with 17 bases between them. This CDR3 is CASCLSSGYTDTQYF. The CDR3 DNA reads TGTGCCAGCTGTCTGAGTAGCGGCTACACAGATACGCAGTATTTT.

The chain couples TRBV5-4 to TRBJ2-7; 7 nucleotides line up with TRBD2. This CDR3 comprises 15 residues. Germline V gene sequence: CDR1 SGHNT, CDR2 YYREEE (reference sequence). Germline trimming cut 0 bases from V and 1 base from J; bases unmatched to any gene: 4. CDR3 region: CASSLGLADSYEQYF. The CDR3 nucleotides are TGTGCCAGCAGCTTGGGGCTAGCGGATTCCTACGAGCAGTACTTC.

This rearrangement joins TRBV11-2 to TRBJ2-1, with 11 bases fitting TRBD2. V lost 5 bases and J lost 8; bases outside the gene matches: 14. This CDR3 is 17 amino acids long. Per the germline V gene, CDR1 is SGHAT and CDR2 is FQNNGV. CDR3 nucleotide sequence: TGTGCCAGCAGCCCATACTCTAGCGGGGGGTTCTTAGATGAGCAGTTCTTC. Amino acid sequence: CASSPYSSGGFLDEQFF.

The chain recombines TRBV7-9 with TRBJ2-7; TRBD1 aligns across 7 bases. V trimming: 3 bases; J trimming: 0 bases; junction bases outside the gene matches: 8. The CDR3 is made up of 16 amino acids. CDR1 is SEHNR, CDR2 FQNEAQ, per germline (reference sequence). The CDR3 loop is CASSFSRGTSSYEQYF. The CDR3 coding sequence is TGTGCCAGCAGCTTCTCCAGGGGGACCAGCTCCTACGAGCAGTACTTC.

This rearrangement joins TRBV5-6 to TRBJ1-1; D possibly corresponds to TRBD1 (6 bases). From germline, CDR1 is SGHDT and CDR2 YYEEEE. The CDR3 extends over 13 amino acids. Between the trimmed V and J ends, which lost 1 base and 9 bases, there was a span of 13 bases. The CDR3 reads CASSLTRGRQAFF. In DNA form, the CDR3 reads TGTGCCAGCAGCTTGACGCGGGGGCGGCAAGCTTTCTTT.

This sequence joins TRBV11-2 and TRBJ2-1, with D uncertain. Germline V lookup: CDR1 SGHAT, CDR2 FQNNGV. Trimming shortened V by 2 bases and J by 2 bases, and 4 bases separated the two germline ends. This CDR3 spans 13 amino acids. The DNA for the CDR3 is TGTGCCAGCAGCTTATCCGCCTACAATGAGCAGTTCTTC. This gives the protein CASSLSAYNEQFF.

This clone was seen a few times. The CDR3 DNA is TGTGCCAGCAGTTGGGGACAGGGTTACGAGCAGTACTTC. Its translation: CASSWGQGYEQYF. The rearrangement joins TRBV6-2 or TRBV6-3 to TRBJ2-7; 9 nucleotides align to TRBD1. CDR1 MNHEY and CDR2 SVGEGT come from the germline V gene. The CDR3 totals 13 residues. The ends lost 4 bases at V and 4 bases at J; junction bases unmatched: 2.

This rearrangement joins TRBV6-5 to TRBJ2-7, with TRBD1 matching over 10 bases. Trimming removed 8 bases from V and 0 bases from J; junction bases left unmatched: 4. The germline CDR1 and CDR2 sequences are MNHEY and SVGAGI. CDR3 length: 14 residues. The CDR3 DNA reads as TGTGCCAGCCCGCGGGACAGGGGCTCCTACGAGCAGTACTTC. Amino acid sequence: CASPRDRGSYEQYF.